The T cell receptor beta chain under discussion was sequenced for a study of cytomegalovirus exposure and HLA in healthy donors. About the study: An earlier analysis found fewer than 140 million unique TCR beta sequences from approximately 200 million T cells. Ancestry clustering placed around four fifths of under 450 genotyped donors in the Caucasian-associated cluster.

The V gene's germline CDR1 is MNHEY and CDR2 SMNVEV (reference sequence). Trimming left V 5 bases short and J 1 base short, with 15 bases between. The CDR3 is 15 residues long. The study, taken as a whole, reports: CMV serostatus was the only recorded immune exposure for donors.

Primers for the PCR totalled 60 Vbeta and 13 Jbeta. The data were produced by immunoSEQ multiplex PCR, yet TCRdb's version contains in-frame clones alone and is incomplete. The table lists some 220,000 clones, approximately 84% of them singletons, with around 0.23% in the top ten. Regarding this clone: Antigen unknown.

The sequencing input was PBMCs. The clonotype comes from a girl aged 2 to 9 in good health and CMV-seronegative. The chain employs TRBV27 and TRBJ2-7; no reliable D call. CDR3 sequence: CASSPSRARSYEQYF. In DNA form, the CDR3 reads TGTGCCAGCAGTCCTAGTCGAGCAAGGTCCTACGAGCAGTACTTC.